This T cell receptor beta chain is from a study of T cells in Graves' hyperthyroidism and ophthalmopathy. V lost 5 bases to trimming and J lost 1 base; unmatched junction nucleotides: 23. The CDR3 consists of 20 residues. The V gene's germline CDR1 is SGHRS and CDR2 YFSETQ. TCR beta CDR3 regions were amplified from RNA transcripts. The HTBI primer set was used in a first-round RT-PCR of the TCR CDR3. In TCRdb, the multiplex PCR reads were re-called with MiXCR into one record per CDR3 protein. The sample consists of about 290,000 distinct CDR3 sequences, roughly an eighth of them appearing once. The TCR was taken from a woman aged 40-49 years with Graves' hyperthyroidism. The chain has TRBV5-1 and TRBJ1-1, with 7 bases identical to TRBD1. What was sequenced was blood. The CDR3 DNA follows: TGCGCCAGCAGACGGGGGGGCCTTACAGGGGCAGGAGGATCGAACACTGAAGCTTTCTTT. As protein: CASRRGGLTGAGGSNTEAFF.